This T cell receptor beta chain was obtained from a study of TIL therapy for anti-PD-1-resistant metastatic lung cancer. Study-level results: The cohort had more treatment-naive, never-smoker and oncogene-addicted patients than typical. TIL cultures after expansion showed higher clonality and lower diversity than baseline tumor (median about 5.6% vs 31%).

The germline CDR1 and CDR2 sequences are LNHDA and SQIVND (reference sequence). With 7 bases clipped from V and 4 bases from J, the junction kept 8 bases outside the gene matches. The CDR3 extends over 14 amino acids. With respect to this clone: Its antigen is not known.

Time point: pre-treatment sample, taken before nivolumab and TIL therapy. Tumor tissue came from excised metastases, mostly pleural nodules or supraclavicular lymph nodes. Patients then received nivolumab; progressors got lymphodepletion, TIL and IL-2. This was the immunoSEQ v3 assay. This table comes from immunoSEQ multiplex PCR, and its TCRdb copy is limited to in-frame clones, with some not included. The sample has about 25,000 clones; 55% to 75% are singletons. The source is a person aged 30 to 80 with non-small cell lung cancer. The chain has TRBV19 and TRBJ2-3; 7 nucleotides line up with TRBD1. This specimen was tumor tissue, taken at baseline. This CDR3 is CASMRQGIPDTQYF. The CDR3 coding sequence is TGTGCCAGTATGCGACAGGGAATACCAGATACGCAGTATTTT.